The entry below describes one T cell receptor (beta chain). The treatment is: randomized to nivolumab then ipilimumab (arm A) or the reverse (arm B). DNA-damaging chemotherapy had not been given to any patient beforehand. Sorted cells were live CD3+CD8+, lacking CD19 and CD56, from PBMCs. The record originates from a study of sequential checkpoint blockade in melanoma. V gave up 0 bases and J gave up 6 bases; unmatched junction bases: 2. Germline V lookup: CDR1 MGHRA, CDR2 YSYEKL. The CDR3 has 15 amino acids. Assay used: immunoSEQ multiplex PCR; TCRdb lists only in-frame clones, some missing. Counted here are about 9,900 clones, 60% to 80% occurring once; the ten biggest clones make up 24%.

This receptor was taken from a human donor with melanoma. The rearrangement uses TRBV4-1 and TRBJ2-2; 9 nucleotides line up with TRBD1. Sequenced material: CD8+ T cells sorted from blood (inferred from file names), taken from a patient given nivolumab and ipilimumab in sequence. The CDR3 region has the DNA TGCGCCAGCAGCCAAGAGGGACAGGGCTCCGGGGAGCTGTTTTTT. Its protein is CASSQEGQGSGELFF.